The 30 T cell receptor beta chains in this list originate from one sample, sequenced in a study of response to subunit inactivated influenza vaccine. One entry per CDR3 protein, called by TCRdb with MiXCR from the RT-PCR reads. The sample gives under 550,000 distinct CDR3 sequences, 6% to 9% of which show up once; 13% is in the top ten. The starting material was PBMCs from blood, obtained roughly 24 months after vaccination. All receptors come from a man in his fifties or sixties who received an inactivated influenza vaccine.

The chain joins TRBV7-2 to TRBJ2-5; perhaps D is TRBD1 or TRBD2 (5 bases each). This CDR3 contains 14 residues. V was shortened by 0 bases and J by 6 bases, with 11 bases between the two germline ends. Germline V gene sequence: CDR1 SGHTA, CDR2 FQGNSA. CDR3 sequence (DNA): TGTGCCAGCAGCTTAGCCTCGGGACCGAAGACCCAGTACTTC. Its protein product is CASSLASGPKTQYF.

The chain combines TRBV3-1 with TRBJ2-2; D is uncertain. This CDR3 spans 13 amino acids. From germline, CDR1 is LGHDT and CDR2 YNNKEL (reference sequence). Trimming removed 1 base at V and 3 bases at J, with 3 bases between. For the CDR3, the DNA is TGTGCCAGCAGCCAAGTTCACACCGGGGAGCTGTTTTTT. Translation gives CASSQVHTGELFF.

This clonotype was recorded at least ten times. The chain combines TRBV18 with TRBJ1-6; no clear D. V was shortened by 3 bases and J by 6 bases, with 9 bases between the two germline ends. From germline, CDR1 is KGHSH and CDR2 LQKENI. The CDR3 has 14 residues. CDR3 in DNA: TGTGCCAGCTCACCTACATGGATTAATTCACCCCTCCACTTT. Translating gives CASSPTWINSPLHF.

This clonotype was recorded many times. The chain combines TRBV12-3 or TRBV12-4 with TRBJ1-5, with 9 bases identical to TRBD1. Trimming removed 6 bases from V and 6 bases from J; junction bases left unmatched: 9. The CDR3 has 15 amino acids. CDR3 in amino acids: CASRSDRGVVQPQHF. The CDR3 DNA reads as TGTGCCAGCAGATCGGACAGGGGAGTGGTTCAGCCCCAGCATTTT.

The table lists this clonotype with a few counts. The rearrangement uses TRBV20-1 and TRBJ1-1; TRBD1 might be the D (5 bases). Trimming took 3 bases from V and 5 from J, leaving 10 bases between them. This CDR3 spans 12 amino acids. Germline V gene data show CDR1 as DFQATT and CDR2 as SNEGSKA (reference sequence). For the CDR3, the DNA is TGCAGTGCTAGGGCAGGGATGACTGAAGCTTTCTTT. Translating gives CSARAGMTEAFF.

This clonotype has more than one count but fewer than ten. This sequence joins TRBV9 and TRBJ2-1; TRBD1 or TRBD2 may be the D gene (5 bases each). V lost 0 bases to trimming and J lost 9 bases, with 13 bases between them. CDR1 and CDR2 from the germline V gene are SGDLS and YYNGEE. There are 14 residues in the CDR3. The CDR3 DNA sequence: TGTGCCAGCAGCGTAGCTACTTGGGGGAGTGAGCAGTTCTTC. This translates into CASSVATWGSEQFF.

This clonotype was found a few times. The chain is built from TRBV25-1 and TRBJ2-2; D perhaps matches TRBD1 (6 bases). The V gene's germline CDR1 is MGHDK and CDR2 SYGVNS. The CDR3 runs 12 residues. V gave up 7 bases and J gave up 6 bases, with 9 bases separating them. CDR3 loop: CASTEGAGELFF. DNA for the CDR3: TGTGCCAGCACCGAGGGGGCCGGGGAGCTGTTTTTT. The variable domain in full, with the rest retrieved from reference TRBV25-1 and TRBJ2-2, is EADIYQTPRYLVIGTGKKITLECSQTMGHDKMYWYQQDPGMELHLIHYSYGVNSTEKGDLSSESTVSRIRTEHFPLTLESARPSHTSQYLCASTEGAGELFFGEGSRLTVL.

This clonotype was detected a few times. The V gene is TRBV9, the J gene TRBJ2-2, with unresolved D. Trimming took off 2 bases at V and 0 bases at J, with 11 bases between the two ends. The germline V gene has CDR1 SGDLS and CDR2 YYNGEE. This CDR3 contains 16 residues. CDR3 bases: TGTGCCAGCAGCGTTTTCGAACGGGCGAACACCGGGGAGCTGTTTTTT. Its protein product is CASSVFERANTGELFF.

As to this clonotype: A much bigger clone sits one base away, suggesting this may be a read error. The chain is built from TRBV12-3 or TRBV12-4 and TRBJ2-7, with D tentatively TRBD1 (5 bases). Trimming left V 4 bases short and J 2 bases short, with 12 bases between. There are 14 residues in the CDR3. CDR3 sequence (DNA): TGTGCCAGCAGTTACTGGGGCAGCACCTACGAGCAGTACTTC. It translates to CASSYWGSTYEQYF.

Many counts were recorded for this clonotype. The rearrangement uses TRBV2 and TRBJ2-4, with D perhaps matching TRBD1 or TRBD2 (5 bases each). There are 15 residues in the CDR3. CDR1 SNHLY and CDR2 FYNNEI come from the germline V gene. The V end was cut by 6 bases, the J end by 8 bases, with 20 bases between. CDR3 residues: CASRGGLGPQDIQYF. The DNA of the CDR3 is TGTGCCAGCAGGGGCGGGTTGGGGCCGCAAGACATTCAGTACTTC.

CDR3 nucleotides: TGCAGTGCTCACCAGGTTGGCCCGAATCAGCCCCAGCATTTT. It specifies CSAHQVGPNQPQHF. The rearrangement links TRBV20-1 to TRBJ1-5; D unresolved. The CDR3 has 14 amino acids. Trimming pared 5 bases from V and 4 bases from J, leaving 15 bases between. Germline V CDR1 and CDR2: DFQATT, SNEGSKA (reference sequence).

DNA of the CDR3: TGCAGTGCTAGAGATCAGCGCAGCTACTATGGCTACACCTTC. It is translated as CSARDQRSYYGYTF. The chain carries TRBV20-1 and TRBJ1-2, with D hard to call. Germline values: CDR1 DFQATT, CDR2 SNEGSKA (reference sequence). The V gene lost 0 bases and the J gene lost 3 bases, with 11 bases spanning the gap. CDR3 length equals 14 residues.

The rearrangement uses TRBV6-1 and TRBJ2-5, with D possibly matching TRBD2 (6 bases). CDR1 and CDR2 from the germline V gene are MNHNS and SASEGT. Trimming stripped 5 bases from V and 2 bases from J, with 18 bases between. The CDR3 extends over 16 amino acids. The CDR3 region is CASSPSFSGNQETQYF. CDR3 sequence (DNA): TGTGCCAGCAGTCCAAGCTTTAGCGGAAATCAAGAGACCCAGTACTTC.

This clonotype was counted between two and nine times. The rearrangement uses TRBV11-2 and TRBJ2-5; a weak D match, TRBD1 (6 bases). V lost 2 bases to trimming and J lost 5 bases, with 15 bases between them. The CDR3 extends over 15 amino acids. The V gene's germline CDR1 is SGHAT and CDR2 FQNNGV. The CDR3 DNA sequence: TGTGCCAGCAGCTTACTTCCGACAGGCGTGGAGACCCAGTACTTC. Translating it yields CASSLLPTGVETQYF.

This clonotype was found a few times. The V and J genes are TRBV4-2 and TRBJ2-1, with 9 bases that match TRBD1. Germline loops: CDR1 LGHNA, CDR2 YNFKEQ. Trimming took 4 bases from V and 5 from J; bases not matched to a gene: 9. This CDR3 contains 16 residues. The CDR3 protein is CASSRLRDREHNEQFF. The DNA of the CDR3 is TGTGCCAGCAGCCGACTCCGGGACAGGGAGCACAATGAGCAGTTCTTC.

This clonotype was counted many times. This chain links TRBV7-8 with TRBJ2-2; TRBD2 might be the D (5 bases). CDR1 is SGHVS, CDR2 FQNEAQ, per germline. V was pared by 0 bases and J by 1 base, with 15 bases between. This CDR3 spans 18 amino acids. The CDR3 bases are TGTGCCAGCAGCTTAGCATCCGGGGTCGGCTTGAACACCGGGGAGCTGTTTTTT. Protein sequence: CASSLASGVGLNTGELFF.

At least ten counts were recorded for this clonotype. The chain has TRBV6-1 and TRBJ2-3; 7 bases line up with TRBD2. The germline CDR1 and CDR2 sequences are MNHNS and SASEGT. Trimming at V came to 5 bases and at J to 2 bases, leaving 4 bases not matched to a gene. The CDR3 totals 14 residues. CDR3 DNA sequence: TGTGCCAGCAGTCCAAGCGGGGACACAGATACGCAGTATTTT. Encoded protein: CASSPSGDTDTQYF.

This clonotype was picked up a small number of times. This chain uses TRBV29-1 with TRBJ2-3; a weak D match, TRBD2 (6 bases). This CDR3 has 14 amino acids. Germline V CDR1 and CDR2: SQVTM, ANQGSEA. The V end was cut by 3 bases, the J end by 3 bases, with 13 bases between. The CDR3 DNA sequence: TGCAGCGTTGAGGGACTTCGAAAGACAGATACGCAGTATTTT. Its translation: CSVEGLRKTDTQYF.

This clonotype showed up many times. CDR3 nucleotide sequence: TGTGCCAGCAGCTCATCTAGCGGGGGGCTCACCGGGGAGCTGTTTTTT. Amino acid sequence: CASSSSSGGLTGELFF. This sequence joins TRBV9 and TRBJ2-2; TRBD2 aligns across 11 bases. This CDR3 region has 16 residues. The V gene's germline CDR1 is SGDLS and CDR2 YYNGEE. The V and J ends lost 4 bases and 4 bases, in that order; junction bases with no gene match: 6.

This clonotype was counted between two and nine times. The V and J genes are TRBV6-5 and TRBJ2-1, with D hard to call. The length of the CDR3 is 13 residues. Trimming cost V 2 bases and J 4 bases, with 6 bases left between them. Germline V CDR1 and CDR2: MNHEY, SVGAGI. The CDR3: CASSYDGYNEQFF. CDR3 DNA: TGTGCCAGCAGTTACGACGGGTACAATGAGCAGTTCTTC.

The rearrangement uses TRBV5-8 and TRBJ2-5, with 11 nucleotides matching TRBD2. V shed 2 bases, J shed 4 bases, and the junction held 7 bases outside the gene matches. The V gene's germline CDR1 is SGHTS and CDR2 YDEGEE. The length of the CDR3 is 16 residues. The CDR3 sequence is CASSFQSGLAVETQYF. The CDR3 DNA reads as TGTGCCAGCAGCTTTCAATCGGGACTAGCGGTAGAGACCCAGTACTTC.

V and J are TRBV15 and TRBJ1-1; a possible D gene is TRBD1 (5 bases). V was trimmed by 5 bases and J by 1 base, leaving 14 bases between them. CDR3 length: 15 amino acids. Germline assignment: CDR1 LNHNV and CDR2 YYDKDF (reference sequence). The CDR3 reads CATSSHGRANTEAFF. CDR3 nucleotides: TGTGCCACCAGCTCCCATGGCAGGGCGAACACTGAAGCTTTCTTT. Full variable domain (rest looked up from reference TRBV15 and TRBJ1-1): DAMVIQNPRYQVTQFGKPVTLSCSQTLNHNVMYWYQQKSSQAPKLLFHYYDKDFNNEADTPDNFQSRRPNTSFCFLDIRSPGLGDTAMYLCATSSHGRANTEAFFGQGTRLTVV.

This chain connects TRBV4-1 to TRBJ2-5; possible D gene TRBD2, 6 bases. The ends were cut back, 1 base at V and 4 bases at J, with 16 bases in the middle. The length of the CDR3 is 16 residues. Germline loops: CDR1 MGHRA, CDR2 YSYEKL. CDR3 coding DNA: TGCGCCAGCAGCCAAGGGCAGGGACTTTTCGTAGAGACCCAGTACTTC. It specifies CASSQGQGLFVETQYF.

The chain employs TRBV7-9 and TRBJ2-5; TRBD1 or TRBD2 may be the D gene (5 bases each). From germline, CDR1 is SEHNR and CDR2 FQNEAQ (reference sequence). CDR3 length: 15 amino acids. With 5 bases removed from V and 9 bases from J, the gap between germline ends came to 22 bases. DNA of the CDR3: TGTGCCAGCAGCCCCGGGACGTCTAATCTGGGGTCCCAGTACTTC. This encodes CASSPGTSNLGSQYF.

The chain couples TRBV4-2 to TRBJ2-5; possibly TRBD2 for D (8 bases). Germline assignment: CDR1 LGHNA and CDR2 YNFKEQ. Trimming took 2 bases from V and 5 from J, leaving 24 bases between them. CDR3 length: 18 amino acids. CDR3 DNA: TGTGCCAGCAGCCAATCAGGGGGGTTGGCGGGGGGCTGGGAGACCCAGTACTTC. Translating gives CASSQSGGLAGGWETQYF.

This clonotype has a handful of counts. The CDR3 DNA reads as TGTGCCAGCAGACCCGCGGGACAGGGTTACCTCTACGAGCAGTACTTC. This sequence encodes CASRPAGQGYLYEQYF. This rearrangement joins TRBV6-1 to TRBJ2-7, with 9 nucleotides matching TRBD1. CDR3 size: 16 residues. Trimming removed 6 bases from V and 3 bases from J; junction bases left unmatched: 12. Germline CDR1 reads MNHNS; CDR2 reads SASEGT.

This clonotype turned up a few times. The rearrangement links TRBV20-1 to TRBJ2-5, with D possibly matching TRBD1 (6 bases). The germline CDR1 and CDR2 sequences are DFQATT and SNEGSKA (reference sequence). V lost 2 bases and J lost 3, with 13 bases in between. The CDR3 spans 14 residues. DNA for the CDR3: TGCAGTGCTAGACCGACAGGAGCGAAAGAGACCCAGTACTTC. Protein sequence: CSARPTGAKETQYF.

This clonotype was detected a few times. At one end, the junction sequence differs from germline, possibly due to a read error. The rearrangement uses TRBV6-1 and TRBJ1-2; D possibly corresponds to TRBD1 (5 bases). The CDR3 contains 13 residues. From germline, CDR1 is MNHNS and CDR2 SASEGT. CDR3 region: CASSGGTDYGYTF. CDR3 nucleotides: TGTGCCAGCAGCGGCGGGACGGACTACGGCTACACCTTC.

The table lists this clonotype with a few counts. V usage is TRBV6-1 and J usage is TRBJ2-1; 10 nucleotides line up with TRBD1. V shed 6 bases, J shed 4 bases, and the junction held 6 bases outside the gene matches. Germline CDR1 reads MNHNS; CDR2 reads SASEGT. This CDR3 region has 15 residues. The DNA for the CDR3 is TGTGCCAGCAGAACCGGGACAGGGGTATACAATGAGCAGTTCTTC. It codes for CASRTGTGVYNEQFF.

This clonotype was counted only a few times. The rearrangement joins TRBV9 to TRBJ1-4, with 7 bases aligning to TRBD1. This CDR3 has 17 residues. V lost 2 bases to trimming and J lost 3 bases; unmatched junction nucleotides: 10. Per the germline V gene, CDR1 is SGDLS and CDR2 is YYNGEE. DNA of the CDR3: TGTGCCAGCAGCGTTTCGGCGACAGGGCGGGCTAATGAAAAACTGTTTTTT. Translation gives CASSVSATGRANEKLFF.